The text below deals with one T cell receptor (beta chain). RNA was extracted from bulk tissue without any cell sorting. The CDR3 consists of 18 residues. V shed 10 bases and J shed 0 bases, with 22 bases lying between them. This entry belongs to a study of tumor and adjacent non-tumor tissue in lung cancer. TCRbeta libraries were built with three rounds of nested PCR, modified from ARM-PCR. TCRdb itself ran the multiplex PCR reads through MiXCR, one entry per CDR3 protein. Among approximately 86,000 distinct CDR3 sequences listed, around 77% were seen once. The genes are TRBV12-3 or TRBV12-4 and TRBJ2-6; possible D gene TRBD2, 5 bases. This clonotype was obtained from a woman between 40 and 55 years old with non-small cell lung cancer. Material: lung tumor tissue. The CDR3 nucleotides are TGTGCCAACCTCCCCCACGCGAGAGGGAACTCTGGGGCCAACGTCCTGACTTTC. Translation gives CANLPHARGNSGANVLTF.